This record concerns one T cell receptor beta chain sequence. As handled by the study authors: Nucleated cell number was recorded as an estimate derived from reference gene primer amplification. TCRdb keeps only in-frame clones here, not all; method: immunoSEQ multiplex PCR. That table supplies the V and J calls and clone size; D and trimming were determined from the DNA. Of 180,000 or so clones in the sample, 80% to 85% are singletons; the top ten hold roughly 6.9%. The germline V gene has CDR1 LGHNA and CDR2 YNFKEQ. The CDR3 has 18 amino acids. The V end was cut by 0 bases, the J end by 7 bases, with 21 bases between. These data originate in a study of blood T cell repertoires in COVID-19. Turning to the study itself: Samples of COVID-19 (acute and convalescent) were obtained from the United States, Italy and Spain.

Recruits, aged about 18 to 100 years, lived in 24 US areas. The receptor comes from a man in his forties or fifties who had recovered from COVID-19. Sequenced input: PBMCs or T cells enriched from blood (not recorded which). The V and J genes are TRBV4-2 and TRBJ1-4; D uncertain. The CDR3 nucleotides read TGTGCCAGCAGCCAAGATTCCATGGGGAGTCCGTCGGGTGAAAAACTGTTTTTT. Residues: CASSQDSMGSPSGEKLFF.